The rows below give T cell receptor beta chains drawn from one sample of a study of shared clonotypes between healthy human individuals. Sequenced by immunoSEQ multiplex PCR; TCRdb stores in-frame clones only, minus some. The top ten clones hold approximately 0.2% of a sample with 760,000 or so clones, 95% to 97% of them seen once. Sequencing used naive CD8+ T cells sorted from blood. These receptors all come from a man aged 30 to 45 in good health. Each CDR3 is given with its conserved first and last residue. A D gene is named only where the DNA matches it firmly. Not every row has a clone size; where given, it reads once, few, many or a size class.

abundance	v_gene	j_gene	d_gene	CDR3aa	CDR3nt
NA	TRBV10-3	TRBJ2-5	NA	CAIGGEETQYF	TGTGCCATAGGGGGGGAAGAGACCCAGTACTTC
NA	TRBV13	TRBJ2-1	TRBD2	CASSLQREGDNEQFF	TGTGCCAGCAGCCTACAGCGGGAGGGAGACAATGAGCAGTTCTTC
NA	TRBV25-1	TRBJ2-1	NA	CASSESWGSRTYNEQFF	TGTGCCAGCAGTGAATCCTGGGGAAGTCGGACCTACAATGAGCAGTTCTTC
NA	TRBV29-1	TRBJ2-1	TRBD2	CSVEDLAGASNEQFF	TGCAGCGTTGAAGACCTAGCGGGAGCTTCTAATGAGCAGTTCTTC
NA	TRBV4-2	TRBJ1-1	NA	CASSQNVNTEAFF	TGTGCCAGCAGCCAAAACGTGAACACTGAAGCTTTCTTT
NA	TRBV25-1	TRBJ2-1	NA	CASSVANSYNEQFF	TGTGCCAGCAGTGTAGCCAACTCCTACAATGAGCAGTTCTTC
NA	TRBV6-6	TRBJ2-1	TRBD2	CASSYSREGYNEQFF	TGTGCCAGCAGTTACTCCCGGGAGGGCTACAATGAGCAGTTCTTC
few	TRBV27	TRBJ2-5	NA	CASSLLGLGETQYF	TGTGCCAGCAGTTTGCTGGGACTTGGAGAGACCCAGTACTTC
once	TRBV4-1	TRBJ1-1	NA	CASSQLGDTEAFF	TGCGCCAGCAGCCAATTAGGGGACACTGAAGCTTTCTTT
once	TRBV5-4	TRBJ2-6	NA	CASSQAGANVLTF	TGTGCCAGCAGCCAAGCGGGGGCCAACGTCCTGACTTTC
NA	TRBV10-3	TRBJ2-1	NA	CAIRPGVSYNEQFF	TGTGCCATCAGACCGGGCGTCTCCTACAATGAGCAGTTCTTC
NA	TRBV7-9	TRBJ2-7	NA	CASSLRQEGGEQYF	TGTGCCAGCAGCCTAAGACAGGAGGGCGGCGAGCAGTACTTC
NA	TRBV5-6	TRBJ2-2	NA	CASSLGSGGHGELFF	TGTGCCAGCAGCTTAGGGTCCGGGGGCCACGGGGAGCTGTTTTTT
NA	TRBV6-1	TRBJ2-7	NA	CASSPFAGTPYEQYF	TGTGCCAGCAGTCCATTTGCGGGGACTCCCTACGAGCAGTACTTC
NA	TRBV9	TRBJ2-7	TRBD1	CASSAGQGMEQYF	TGTGCCAGCAGCGCCGGACAGGGGATGGAGCAGTACTTC
NA	TRBV21-1	TRBJ1-2	NA	CASSLGPHGYTF	TGTGCCAGCAGCCTTGGACCTCATGGCTACACCTTC
NA	TRBV10-2	TRBJ1-2	NA	CASGRSYGYTF	TGCGCCAGTGGACGGAGCTATGGCTACACCTTC
NA	TRBV10-3	TRBJ2-5	NA	CAISESGTQETQYF	TGTGCCATCAGTGAGTCAGGCACCCAAGAGACCCAGTACTTC
NA	TRBV6-1	TRBJ2-2	NA	CASTPGTGELFF	TGTGCCAGCACCCCGGGTACCGGGGAGCTGTTTTTT
NA	TRBV28	TRBJ2-7	TRBD2	CASSYSVAGGREQYF	TGTGCCAGCAGTTACTCTGTAGCGGGAGGGCGCGAGCAGTACTTC
once	TRBV10-3	TRBJ2-1	TRBD2	CAISEPTGGDYNEQFF	TGTGCCATCAGTGAGCCAACTGGGGGGGATTACAATGAGCAGTTCTTC
NA	TRBV2	TRBJ1-2	TRBD1	CASSEAYRGNYGYTF	TGTGCCAGCAGTGAAGCCTACAGGGGCAACTATGGCTACACCTTC
NA	TRBV29-1	TRBJ2-3	NA	CSVLRDTQYF	TGCAGCGTTCTGAGGGATACGCAGTATTTT
NA	TRBV7-9	TRBJ2-3	TRBD2	CASSLSLAGPSTDTQYF	TGTGCCAGCAGCTTATCCCTAGCGGGACCCAGCACAGATACGCAGTATTTT
NA	TRBV29-1	TRBJ1-1	NA	CSANTAGTEAFF	TGCAGCGCCAATACCGCGGGGACTGAAGCTTTCTTT
NA	TRBV10-2	TRBJ2-3	TRBD2	CASTGTSTTDTQYF	TGCGCCAGCACGGGGACTAGTACCACAGATACGCAGTATTTT
NA	TRBV4-3	TRBJ1-3	TRBD1	CASSQGTGAGNTIYF	TGCGCCAGCAGCCAAGGAACAGGGGCTGGAAACACCATATATTTT
NA	TRBV4-1	TRBJ2-3	TRBD2	CASSFRTSGSNADTQYF	TGCGCCAGCTCTTTCCGGACTAGCGGGAGTAATGCAGATACGCAGTATTTT
NA	TRBV5-1	TRBJ2-2	NA	CASSFYRGTENTGELFF	TGCGCCAGCAGCTTTTACAGAGGGACTGAGAACACCGGGGAGCTGTTTTTT
NA	TRBV7-9	TRBJ2-1	TRBD2	CASSPPGRGEQFF	TGTGCCAGCAGCCCCCCCGGGAGGGGTGAGCAGTTCTTC
few	TRBV12-5	TRBJ2-7	TRBD1	CASGPGQGYEQYF	TGTGCTAGTGGTCCGGGACAGGGCTACGAGCAGTACTTC
NA	TRBV7-9	TRBJ2-7	NA	CASSLATVPYEQYF	TGTGCCAGCAGCTTAGCGACAGTCCCCTACGAGCAGTACTTC
NA	TRBV7-6	TRBJ2-1	TRBD2	CASSLGLAGGSSYNEQFF	TGTGCCAGCAGCTTAGGACTAGCGGGAGGCAGCTCCTACAATGAGCAGTTCTTC
NA	TRBV29-1	TRBJ2-2	TRBD2	CSAARLAGENTGELFF	TGCAGCGCTGCCCGACTAGCGGGTGAGAACACCGGGGAGCTGTTTTTT
NA	TRBV9	TRBJ2-5	NA	CASSVGGSDETQYF	TGTGCCAGCAGCGTAGGGGGGTCAGACGAGACCCAGTACTTC
once	TRBV27	TRBJ2-1	TRBD2	CASSPTSGVSSYNEQFF	TGTGCCAGCAGTCCGACTAGCGGGGTAAGCTCCTACAATGAGCAGTTCTTC
NA	TRBV15	TRBJ2-5	NA	CATSRGAPGETQYF	TGTGCCACCAGCAGAGGGGCCCCGGGGGAGACCCAGTACTTC
NA	TRBV5-6	TRBJ2-2	NA	CASSLWGAGTGELFF	TGTGCCAGCAGCTTGTGGGGGGCCGGCACCGGGGAGCTGTTTTTT
NA	TRBV21-1	TRBJ2-2	NA	CASSKDDMITGELFF	TGTGCCAGCAGCAAAGATGACATGATTACCGGGGAGCTGTTTTTT
NA	TRBV28	TRBJ2-1	TRBD2	CASTIAGGPNEQFF	TGTGCCAGCACCATAGCGGGAGGGCCGAATGAGCAGTTCTTC
few	TRBV4-1	TRBJ1-5	TRBD1	CASSWDSSNQPQHF	TGCGCCAGCAGCTGGGACAGCTCAAATCAGCCCCAGCATTTT
NA	TRBV5-8	TRBJ2-7	TRBD2	CASSLRLASYEQYF	TGTGCCAGCAGCTTGAGACTAGCGTCCTACGAGCAGTACTTC
NA	TRBV5-1	TRBJ2-7	NA	CASTDSGNGSYEQYF	TGCGCCAGCACGGACAGCGGGAACGGTTCCTACGAGCAGTACTTC
once	TRBV9	TRBJ2-7	NA	CASSVGSGSATYEQYF	TGTGCCAGCAGCGTAGGTAGTGGGAGCGCAACCTACGAGCAGTACTTC
NA	TRBV2	TRBJ2-2	NA	CARDTTTGELFF	TGTGCCAGGGATACTACCACCGGGGAGCTGTTTTTT
NA	TRBV7-9	TRBJ1-2	NA	CASSPVGPNYGYTF	TGTGCCAGCAGCCCTGTAGGGCCAAACTATGGCTACACCTTC
once	TRBV14	TRBJ2-1	NA	CASSHWLSVYNEQFF	TGTGCCAGCAGCCACTGGCTGTCTGTCTACAATGAGCAGTTCTTC
NA	TRBV4-3	TRBJ2-2	NA	CASSQVGGTNTGELFF	TGCGCCAGCAGCCAAGTTGGCGGGACGAACACCGGGGAGCTGTTTTTT
NA	TRBV28	TRBJ2-7	TRBD2	CASGLLAGASSEQYF	TGTGCCAGCGGGTTGCTAGCGGGGGCGTCCTCCGAGCAGTACTTC
NA	TRBV7-8	TRBJ2-5	NA	CASSLAGQAYQETQYF	TGTGCCAGCAGCTTAGCGGGGCAGGCGTACCAAGAGACCCAGTACTTC
NA	TRBV7-8	TRBJ2-7	NA	CASSPSYEQYF	TGTGCCAGCAGCCCGTCCTACGAGCAGTACTTC
once	TRBV11-2	TRBJ1-1	TRBD1	CASSRQGYTEAFF	TGTGCCAGCAGCCGACAGGGGTACACTGAAGCTTTCTTT
NA	TRBV27	TRBJ1-4	NA	CASRSRRLYEKLFF	TGTGCCAGCAGGTCCCGTCGGCTTTATGAAAAACTGTTTTTT
once	TRBV6-1	TRBJ1-2	NA	CASTRFGAVDGYTF	TGTGCCAGCACTCGCTTCGGGGCAGTCGATGGCTACACCTTC
NA	TRBV29-1	TRBJ2-5	TRBD1	CSVEGGQNQETQYF	TGCAGCGTTGAAGGGGGACAGAACCAAGAGACCCAGTACTTC
NA	TRBV14	TRBJ2-3	NA	CASSQHTSHSTDTQYF	TGTGCCAGCAGCCAACATACTAGTCACAGCACAGATACGCAGTATTTT
NA	TRBV27	TRBJ2-6	NA	CASSLGYGANVLTF	TGTGCCAGCAGTTTAGGGTATGGGGCCAACGTCCTGACTTTC
NA	TRBV19	TRBJ1-5	NA	CASSGIGANQPQHF	TGTGCCAGTTCTGGAATAGGAGCCAATCAGCCCCAGCATTTT
NA	TRBV6-5	TRBJ1-4	NA	CVAGGPGEKLFF	TGTGTCGCCGGGGGGCCAGGGGAAAAACTGTTTTTT
NA	TRBV9	TRBJ2-7	NA	CASSSRSSGTPYEQYF	TGTGCCAGCAGCTCCCGAAGTAGCGGAACTCCTTACGAGCAGTACTTC